What follows describes a single TCR beta chain. CDR1 and CDR2 from the germline V gene are GTSNPN and SVGIG (reference sequence). This CDR3 is 12 amino acids long. The V gene lost 0 bases and the J gene lost 3 bases, with 6 bases spanning the gap. This entry comes from a study of shared clonotypes between healthy human individuals. The assay was run at deep level. Sorted subsets were amplified in replicate PCRs using about 210 ng DNA, tens of thousands of T cell genomes. Assay: immunoSEQ multiplex PCR; the TCRdb copy retains only in-frame clones and omits some. The data contain more than 2 million clones, 85% to 95% of them singletons. CD45RO-negative, CCR7-selected cells formed the naive CD8 fraction, which excluded terminally differentiated effector memory CD45RA+ cells. There were no recent acute infections or vaccinations among the donors, who were healthy HIV-negative adults.

The sequence was collected from a man younger than 35 in good health. Some clones in this sample may be carry-over from other donors' samples. Sequenced: naive CD8+ T cells from PBMCs. The rearrangement uses TRBV30 and TRBJ2-7, with D unresolved. The CDR3, as DNA: TGTGCCTGGAGTGTGGGTCACTACGAGCAGTACTTC. Residues: CAWSVGHYEQYF.